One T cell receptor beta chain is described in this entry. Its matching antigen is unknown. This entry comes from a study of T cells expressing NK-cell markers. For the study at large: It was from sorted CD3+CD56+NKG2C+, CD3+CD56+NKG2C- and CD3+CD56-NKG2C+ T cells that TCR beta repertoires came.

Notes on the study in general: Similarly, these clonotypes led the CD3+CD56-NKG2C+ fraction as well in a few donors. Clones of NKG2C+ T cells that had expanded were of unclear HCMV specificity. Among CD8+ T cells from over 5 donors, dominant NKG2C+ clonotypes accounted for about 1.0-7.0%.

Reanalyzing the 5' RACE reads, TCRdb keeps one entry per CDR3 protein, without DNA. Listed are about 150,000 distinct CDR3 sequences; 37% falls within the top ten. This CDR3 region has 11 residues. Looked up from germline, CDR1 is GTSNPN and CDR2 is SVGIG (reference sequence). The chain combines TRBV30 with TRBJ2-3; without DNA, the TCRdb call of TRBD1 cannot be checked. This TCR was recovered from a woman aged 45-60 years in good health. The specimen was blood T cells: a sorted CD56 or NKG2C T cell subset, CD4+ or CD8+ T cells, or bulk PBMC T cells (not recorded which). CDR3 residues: CAGDSSDTQYF. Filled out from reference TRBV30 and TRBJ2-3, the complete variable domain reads SQTIHQWPATLVQPVGSPLSLECTVEGTSNPNLYWYRQAAGRGLQLLFYSVGIGQISSEVPQNLSASRPQDRQFILSSKKLLLSDSGFYLCAGDSSDTQYFGPGTRLTVL.